This T cell receptor beta chain was identified in a study of blood T cell repertoires in COVID-19. Turning to the study itself: From the United States, Italy and Spain came samples of acute and convalescent COVID-19.

Original data processing: The assay estimated nucleated cells by amplifying reference gene primers. The data were produced by immunoSEQ multiplex PCR, yet TCRdb's version contains in-frame clones alone and is incomplete. That table supplies the V and J calls and clone size; D and trimming were determined from the DNA. The table has 190,000 or so clones, roughly 90% seen once. V was cut by 2 bases and J by 6 bases, with 16 bases left in between. The CDR3 extends over 15 amino acids. Germline V gene sequence: CDR1 MGHRA, CDR2 YSYEKL. The V gene is TRBV4-1, the J gene TRBJ2-5; no firm D call. The sample consisted of peripheral blood. This TCR was sampled from a man aged 50-59 years with acute or convalescent COVID-19. The CDR3 reads CASSQFTESVKTQYF. CDR3 bases: TGCGCCAGCAGCCAATTCACTGAGTCTGTGAAGACCCAGTACTTC.